This record covers a single T cell receptor (beta chain). Antigen unknown. The sample belongs to a study of CXCR3-negative and CXCR3-positive naive CD8 T cells. Study-level background: The libraries together contributed some 150 million TRB reads, each supplying about 1.5 +/- 0.3 million. Study-wide results and caveats: Memory cells diverged, while naive CXCR3-positive and CXCR3-negative cells had similar TRBV-TRBJ usage. More hydrophobic TRB CDR3s were found in CXCR3-positive naive cells than in CXCR3-negative naive cells.

Germline CDR1 reads SQVTM; CDR2 reads ANQGSEA. The CDR3 totals 13 residues. The method, 5' RACE with UMI labels, was used to prepare the TRB cDNA libraries. TCRdb reprocessed the 5' RACE reads and stores each CDR3 protein as one record, lacking DNA. In all, the sample yields some 130,000 distinct CDR3 sequences. The chain carries TRBV29-1 and TRBJ1-1. This sequence was found in a human donor in good health. Some clones in this sample may be carry-over from other donors' samples. Sequenced sample: naive CXCR3+ CD8+ T cells from blood. The subset: CD45RO-CCR7+CD27+CD95- naive CD8+ T cells expressing CXCR3 (TNR3+). The CDR3 sequence: CSVEGREYGEAFF.